One sample yielded the 24 T cell receptor beta chains listed below, sequenced in a study of identical twins. MiXCR was run by TCRdb on the 5' RACE reads, yielding one entry per CDR3 protein. The table has 690,000 or so distinct CDR3 sequences, over 8.5% seen once. The data were also submitted as part of a second study, on yellow fever vaccine responses in identical twins.

The sample comprised PBMCs. The receptor source for this set is a woman aged 18-30 years in good health.

This clonotype was seen a few times. The rearrangement uses TRBV4-2 and TRBJ2-3; tentative D call: TRBD1 (6 bases). V shed 4 bases and J shed 2 bases, with 13 bases lying between them. The CDR3 loop spans 15 amino acids. Germline CDR1 LGHNA, CDR2 YNFKEQ. CDR3 bases: TGTGCCAGCAGCCCTGACGAGGGGGTCACAGATACGCAGTATTTT. The encoded protein is CASSPDEGVTDTQYF.

This clonotype was picked up a small number of times. This chain joins TRBV30 and TRBJ2-1; tentative D call: TRBD2 (6 bases). The germline V gene encodes CDR1 GTSNPN and CDR2 SVGIG (reference sequence). Between the trimmed V and J ends, which lost 4 bases and 8 bases, there was a span of 9 bases. The CDR3 has 11 residues. The CDR3 DNA reads TGTGCCTGGATGAGGGAGGATGAGCAGTTCTTC. Translated: CAWMREDEQFF.

The chain recombines TRBV6-5 with TRBJ1-4; the D is unclear. CDR3 size: 14 residues. Germline CDR1 is MNHEY and CDR2 is SVGAGI. Trimming removed 0 bases from V and 3 bases from J, with 5 bases in between. The CDR3 DNA follows: TGTGCCAGCAGTTACTCGCGAGCTAATGAAAAACTGTTTTTT. Translating it yields CASSYSRANEKLFF.

The chain is built from TRBV12-3 or TRBV12-4 and TRBJ2-2, with D perhaps being TRBD1 or TRBD2 (5 bases each). There are 14 residues in the CDR3. Trimming took off 7 bases at V and 1 base at J, with 10 bases between the two ends. The CDR3 nucleotides are TGTGCCAGCATGTGGGACCTGAACACCGGGGAGCTGTTTTTT. This translates into CASMWDLNTGELFF.

There are many counts of this clonotype. The CDR3 spells CASSQDVTPSSYNEQFF. For the CDR3, the DNA is TGCGCCAGCAGCCAAGACGTTACGCCCAGCTCCTACAATGAGCAGTTCTTC. The V gene is TRBV4-3, the J gene TRBJ2-1; no reliable D call. Trimming took off 0 bases at V and 0 bases at J, with 12 bases between the two ends. This CDR3 contains 17 residues. CDR1 is LGHNA, CDR2 YSLEER, per germline.

This clonotype was detected a few times. The chain recombines TRBV2 with TRBJ1-5, with D hard to call. Looked up from germline, CDR1 is SNHLY and CDR2 is FYNNEI. Trimming removed 6 bases at V and 5 bases at J, with 8 bases between. CDR3 length: 12 amino acids. Here the CDR3 reads CASRLVDQPQHF. Written as DNA, the CDR3 is TGTGCCAGCAGACTGGTAGATCAGCCCCAGCATTTT.

This chain joins TRBV28 and TRBJ2-7; 13 nucleotides line up with TRBD2. Per the germline V gene, CDR1 is MDHEN and CDR2 is SYDVKM. The CDR3 extends over 17 amino acids. The J segment lost 3 bases and the V segment lost 6 bases, leaving 11 bases of the junction unmatched. The CDR3 is CASSLKAGLAGNYEQYF. DNA of the CDR3: TGTGCCAGCAGCCTTAAGGCGGGACTAGCGGGGAACTACGAGCAGTACTTC.

The genes are TRBV7-2 and TRBJ2-7; D unresolved. Germline CDR1 and CDR2: SGHTA and FQGNSA. Trimming took 6 bases from V and 4 from J, leaving 10 bases between them. The CDR3 is made up of 12 amino acids. The CDR3 DNA reads TGTGCCAGCAGTCAAAGCGAGTACGAGCAGTACTTC. It encodes CASSQSEYEQYF.

The rearrangement uses TRBV7-2 and TRBJ2-7; D call uncertain. The CDR3 has 14 residues. Germline CDR1 reads SGHTA; CDR2 reads FQGNSA. V lost 5 bases and J lost 0, with 11 bases in between. CDR3 protein: CASSGQVVSYEQYF. Written as DNA, the CDR3 is TGTGCCAGCAGCGGGCAGGTCGTCTCCTACGAGCAGTACTTC.

This clonotype was detected many times. V and J are TRBV5-1 and TRBJ1-1; D ambiguous. Germline CDR1 is SGHRS and CDR2 is YFSETQ. CDR3 length: 14 amino acids. The V gene lost 5 bases and the J gene lost 0 bases, with 11 bases spanning the gap. The CDR3 reads CASSQKGMNTEAFF. The CDR3 bases are TGCGCCAGCAGTCAGAAGGGAATGAACACTGAAGCTTTCTTT.

This chain connects TRBV12-3 or TRBV12-4 to TRBJ1-1, with 10 bases aligning to TRBD1. The CDR3 consists of 19 residues. J lost 0 bases, V lost 11 bases, and 21 bases had no gene match. The CDR3 bases are TGTGCCTTCAGTTCCTTCATAGGGGGGACAGGGGCCCTGAACACTGAAGCTTTCTTT. This codes for CAFSSFIGGTGALNTEAFF.

At least ten counts were recorded for this clonotype. The chain has TRBV20-1 and TRBJ2-5; no clear D. Germline CDR1 and CDR2: DFQATT and SNEGSKA (reference sequence). V shed 0 bases and J shed 4 bases, with 9 bases lying between them. This CDR3 comprises 13 residues. CDR3 sequence (DNA): TGCAGTGCTAGAGAAGTCCTTCCAGAGACCCAGTACTTC. Its protein is CSAREVLPETQYF.

This clonotype was counted many times. The rearrangement links TRBV15 to TRBJ2-2; D gene unclear. This CDR3 comprises 17 residues. Germline V gene data show CDR1 as LNHNV and CDR2 as YYDKDF (reference sequence). Trimming removed 1 base from V and 0 bases from J, with 12 bases in between. The CDR3 bases are TGTGCCACCAGCAGAGGGCTGCGGACCGCGAACACCGGGGAGCTGTTTTTT. It yields the protein CATSRGLRTANTGELFF.

This clonotype has a count of ten or more. The V and J genes are TRBV29-1 and TRBJ2-6; D remains ambiguous. V was pared by 4 bases and J by 4 bases, with 5 bases between. CDR1 and CDR2 (germline): SQVTM, ANQGSEA. This CDR3 comprises 12 residues. The CDR3 spells CSVVAGANVLTF. The CDR3 DNA reads as TGCAGCGTTGTGGCAGGGGCCAACGTCCTGACTTTC. The complete variable domain, with remaining parts taken from reference TRBV29-1 and TRBJ2-6, reads SAVISQKPSRDICQRGTSLTIQCQVDSQVTMMFWYRQQPGQSLTLIATANQGSEATYESGFVIDKFPISRPNLTFSTLTVSNMSPEDSSIYLCSVVAGANVLTFGAGSRLTVL.

This clonotype has only a few counts. The chain carries TRBV10-3 and TRBJ2-1; no reliable D call. This CDR3 is 17 amino acids long. V lost 6 bases to trimming and J lost 7 bases, with 25 bases between them. Germline V gene data show CDR1 as ENHRY and CDR2 as SYGVKD. CDR3 nucleotides: TGTGCCATCAGGCCCCTCGGTGGGCAGGACCTGGGGAATGAGCAGTTCTTC. Translation gives CAIRPLGGQDLGNEQFF.

There are many counts of this clonotype. The chain employs TRBV15 and TRBJ1-6; no clear D. V was clipped by 1 base and J by 7 bases, with 11 bases between them. The CDR3 covers 15 residues. From germline, CDR1 is LNHNV and CDR2 YYDKDF (reference sequence). CDR3 in amino acids: CATSRARGGNSPLHF. DNA for the CDR3: TGTGCCACCAGCAGAGCGCGGGGAGGGAATTCACCCCTCCACTTT.

This clonotype was observed a handful of times. The chain combines TRBV14 with TRBJ2-2; D remains ambiguous. With 1 base removed from V and 4 bases from J, the gap between germline ends came to 16 bases. CDR1 SGHDN and CDR2 FVKESK come from the germline V gene. CDR3 length: 17 amino acids. As DNA, the CDR3 is TGTGCCAGCAGCCAAGTGCCTTCCCGAGAGGTCACCGGGGAGCTGTTTTTT. Translated: CASSQVPSREVTGELFF. The entire variable domain, with the rest obtained from reference TRBV14 and TRBJ2-2, is as follows: EAGVTQFPSHSVIEKGQTVTLRCDPISGHDNLYWYRRVMGKEIKFLLHFVKESKQDESGMPNNRFLAERTGGTYSTLKVQPAELEDSGVYFCASSQVPSREVTGELFFGEGSRLTVL.

This clonotype was picked up many times. The CDR3 reads CASRQGLTEAFF. CDR3 nucleotide sequence: TGTGCCAGCAGACAGGGTCTCACTGAAGCTTTCTTT. The chain combines TRBV6-5 with TRBJ1-1; weak D call: TRBD1 (6 bases). CDR3 length: 12 residues. Germline lookup yields CDR1 MNHEY and CDR2 SVGAGI. Trimming took off 6 bases at V and 4 bases at J, with 9 bases between the two ends.

This clonotype was seen only a few times. The chain uses TRBV20-1 and TRBJ2-7, with 8 positions matching TRBD2. The junction had 6 bases not matched to a gene; V was cut back by 0 bases and J by 2 bases. The CDR3 length is 15 residues. CDR1 and CDR2 (germline): DFQATT, SNEGSKA (reference sequence). The CDR3 spells CSARERLAHPYEQYF. In DNA, the CDR3 is TGCAGTGCTAGAGAGCGACTAGCGCACCCCTACGAGCAGTACTTC.

This chain links TRBV12-3 or TRBV12-4 with TRBJ2-1; 9 bases line up with TRBD1. The V gene end was trimmed by 5 bases and the J gene end by 5 bases; junction bases not matched to a gene: 7. CDR3 length: 15 amino acids. In nucleotides, the CDR3 is TGTGCCAGCAGTCGAACCGGGACAGGGAACAATGAGCAGTTCTTC. The encoded protein is CASSRTGTGNNEQFF.

This clonotype was seen a few times. The gene calls are TRBV7-9 and TRBJ2-2; 8 bases line up with TRBD2. The CDR3 spans 15 residues. Germline V gene lookup returns CDR1 SEHNR and CDR2 FQNEAQ (reference sequence). With 5 bases clipped from V and 7 bases from J, the junction kept 9 bases outside the gene matches. Here the CDR3 reads CASSHNAGGIGELFF. The CDR3 nucleotides read TGTGCCAGCAGCCACAATGCGGGGGGCATCGGGGAGCTGTTTTTT. The whole variable domain, remainder taken from reference TRBV7-9 and TRBJ2-2, is DTGVSQNPRHKITKRGQNVTFRCDPISEHNRLYWYRQTLGQGPEFLTYFQNEAQLEKSRLLSDRFSAERPKGSFSTLEIQRTEQGDSAMYLCASSHNAGGIGELFFGEGSRLTVL.

This clonotype occurred many times. The chain combines TRBV3-1 with TRBJ2-1, with 9 positions matching TRBD1. The CDR3 has 15 amino acids. The trim removed 0 bases at V and 15 bases at J, leaving 12 bases unmatched. In germline, CDR1 is LGHDT, CDR2 YNNKEL (reference sequence). CDR3 DNA: TGTGCCAGCAGCCAAGATTTGACAGGGGGGGGGAGTGCGTTCTTC. Its translation: CASSQDLTGGGSAFF.

There are many counts of this clonotype. The chain employs TRBV12-3 or TRBV12-4 and TRBJ1-6; D ambiguous. Between the trimmed V and J ends, which lost 7 bases and 7 bases, there was a span of 11 bases. The CDR3 consists of 13 residues. The CDR3 DNA sequence: TGTGCCAGCACCCTAGGAGGGAATTCACCCCTCCACTTT. Amino acids: CASTLGGNSPLHF.

This clonotype has ten or more counts. The rearrangement links TRBV29-1 to TRBJ2-3; D might be TRBD2 (5 bases). This CDR3 region has 14 residues. Per the germline V gene, CDR1 is SQVTM and CDR2 is ANQGSEA. The V gene lost 0 bases and the J gene lost 10 bases, with 17 bases spanning the gap. CDR3 nucleotide sequence: TGCAGCGTTGAAGAGGGAGTTCGCGGCGTCGCGCAGTATTTT. It specifies CSVEEGVRGVAQYF.